This passage covers 17 T cell receptor beta chains from one sample sequenced in a study of blood T cell repertoires in COVID-19. Method: immunoSEQ multiplex PCR; TCRdb's copy keeps in-frame clones and lacks some. This sample yields roughly 180,000 clones, of which about 85% are seen a single time; about 2% belongs to the top ten. Sequencing was done on a sample of peripheral blood. Receptor source: a man aged 70-80 years with active or convalescent COVID-19.

The chain joins TRBV6-5 to TRBJ1-2, with D possibly matching TRBD1 (5 bases). The CDR3 length is 13 residues. The V gene lost 6 bases and the J gene lost 4 bases, with 12 bases spanning the gap. Germline V gives CDR1 MNHEY, CDR2 SVGAGI. This CDR3 reads CASSRGGPYGYTF. DNA for the CDR3: TGTGCCAGCAGCCGGGGGGGACCCTATGGCTACACCTTC.

The chain employs TRBV6-6 and TRBJ2-3; TRBD2 matches 9 bases. The CDR3 runs to 16 residues. The J segment lost 1 base and the V segment lost 5 bases, leaving 7 bases of the junction unmatched. The V gene's germline CDR1 is MNHNY and CDR2 SVGAGI (reference sequence). The CDR3 region is CASSPPLAGRTDTQYF. In DNA form, the CDR3 reads TGTGCCAGCAGTCCCCCCCTAGCGGGGCGCACAGATACGCAGTATTTT.

The CDR3 loop reads CASSVVGAGGATDTQYF. The CDR3 nucleotides read TGTGCCAGCAGCGTAGTAGGAGCGGGGGGTGCCACAGATACGCAGTATTTT. This chain joins TRBV9 and TRBJ2-3; TRBD2 aligns across 9 bases. J was trimmed by 2 bases and V by 0 bases; bases with no gene match: 7. Looked up from germline, CDR1 is SGDLS and CDR2 is YYNGEE. The CDR3 is made up of 17 amino acids. Based on the CDR3 plus reference TRBV9 and TRBJ2-3, the full variable domain is DSGVTQTPKHLITATGQRVTLRCSPRSGDLSVYWYQQSLDQGLQFLIQYYNGEERAKGNILERFSAQQFPDLHSELNLSSLELGDSALYFCASSVVGAGGATDTQYFGPGTRLTVL.

The chain carries TRBV7-2 and TRBJ2-7; TRBD2 aligns across 10 bases. Trimming at V came to 3 bases and at J to 4 bases, leaving 9 bases not matched to a gene. CDR3 length: 16 amino acids. CDR1 is SGHTA and CDR2 is FQGNSA in the germline V gene. In DNA form, the CDR3 reads TGTGCCAGCAGCTTGGGATCTAGCGGGAGACTTTACGAGCAGTACTTC. Translated, it gives CASSLGSSGRLYEQYF.

The chain links TRBV6-5 to TRBJ1-6, with D perhaps matching TRBD1 (5 bases). Between the trimmed V and J ends, which lost 5 bases and 7 bases, there was a span of 12 bases. The germline gives CDR1 MNHEY, CDR2 SVGAGI. The CDR3 is 14 amino acids. For the CDR3, the DNA is TGTGCCAGCAGTCCCGACAGACAGAATTCACCCCTCCACTTT. This translates into CASSPDRQNSPLHF.

This chain uses TRBV5-1 with TRBJ2-2, with 11 bases aligning to TRBD2. Trimming cost V 3 bases and J 6 bases; bases outside gene matches: 13. CDR1 and CDR2 (germline): SGHRS, YFSETQ. This CDR3 comprises 18 residues. The CDR3 here is CASSSRLAGGPDAGELFF. In DNA, the CDR3 is TGCGCCAGCAGCTCTAGGTTAGCGGGGGGGCCCGACGCCGGGGAGCTGTTTTTT.

The rearrangement uses TRBV27 and TRBJ1-2, with TRBD1 as a possible D gene (6 bases). CDR3 size: 14 residues. The V gene lost 6 bases and the J gene lost 8 bases, with 19 bases spanning the gap. Per the germline V gene, CDR1 is MNHEY and CDR2 is SMNVEV (reference sequence). The CDR3 coding sequence is TGTGCCAGCAGGAGAATGAGACAGGCAGAAGGCTACACCTTC. Translated: CASRRMRQAEGYTF.

The V call is TRBV28, the J call TRBJ2-7; 11 nucleotides align to TRBD1. CDR1 is MDHEN and CDR2 is SYDVKM in the germline V gene. The CDR3 is made up of 15 amino acids. V lost 6 bases and J lost 1; bases outside the gene matches: 5. The CDR3 region has the DNA TGTGCCAGCAGAGACCGGGACAGGGGGTCCTACGAGCAGTACTTC. Translation gives CASRDRDRGSYEQYF.

The chain couples TRBV4-3 to TRBJ2-7; 7 nucleotides align to TRBD2. The trim removed 4 bases at V and 0 bases at J, leaving 9 bases unmatched. Germline V gene sequence: CDR1 LGHNA, CDR2 YSLEER. The CDR3 has 16 residues. The CDR3 reads CASSLRSGPSSYEQYF. In DNA, the CDR3 is TGCGCCAGCAGCCTTCGTAGCGGGCCAAGCTCCTACGAGCAGTACTTC.

CDR3: CASSQDPRTRSTDTQYF. The CDR3 nucleotides read TGCGCCAGCAGCCAAGATCCTCGGACAAGGAGCACAGATACGCAGTATTTT. The chain carries TRBV4-3 and TRBJ2-3; D perhaps matches TRBD1 (5 bases). This CDR3 has 17 amino acids. Germline lookup yields CDR1 LGHNA and CDR2 YSLEER. V was trimmed by 0 bases and J by 0 bases, leaving 13 bases between them.

The chain couples TRBV9 to TRBJ2-7; tentatively, D is TRBD2 (5 bases). Germline values: CDR1 SGDLS, CDR2 YYNGEE. This CDR3 region has 15 residues. Trimming took 4 bases from V and 4 from J, leaving 18 bases between them. CDR3 sequence (DNA): TGTGCCAGCAGCCCCGGGATTCCTCATTCATACGAGCAGTACTTC. This translates into CASSPGIPHSYEQYF.

The chain joins TRBV6-5 to TRBJ2-5; TRBD1 agrees at 7 bases. V was pared by 6 bases and J by 5 bases, with 6 bases of the junction left unmatched. The germline CDR1 and CDR2 sequences are MNHEY and SVGAGI. The CDR3 has 13 residues. The CDR3 bases are TGTGCCAGCAGGGTGACCAGGGGGGAGACCCAGTACTTC. It translates to CASRVTRGETQYF.

The rearrangement uses TRBV25-1 and TRBJ2-1, with no clear D. V shed 5 bases and J shed 4 bases, with 12 bases lying between them. The CDR3 is 14 amino acids. CDR1 and CDR2 (germline): MGHDK, SYGVNS. The CDR3 DNA is TGTGCCAGCAGTTCCAGGCCACCATACAATGAGCAGTTCTTC. It translates to CASSSRPPYNEQFF.

The rearrangement links TRBV3-1 (or the pseudogene TRBV3-2) to TRBJ2-1; 8 bases fit TRBD1. CDR3 size: 16 residues. Germline trimming cut 4 bases from V and 7 bases from J; bases unmatched to any gene: 12. CDR1 is LGHDT and CDR2 is YNNKEL in the germline V gene (reference sequence). CDR3: CASSLRTGNSGNEQFF. As DNA, the CDR3 is TGTGCCAGCAGCCTTAGGACAGGGAATTCCGGAAATGAGCAGTTCTTC.

The chain is built from TRBV5-1 and TRBJ1-6, with 7 bases identical to TRBD1. With 4 bases clipped from V and 7 bases from J, the junction kept 5 bases outside the gene matches. CDR3 length equals 14 residues. Germline CDR1 SGHRS, CDR2 YFSETQ. The CDR3 DNA follows: TGCGCCAGCAGCGGGGACAGTCTCAATTCACCCCTCCACTTT. Its translation is CASSGDSLNSPLHF.

The table lists this clone with a count of one. This chain connects TRBV28 to TRBJ1-5; a possible D gene is TRBD1 (6 bases). The CDR3 spans 15 residues. The V gene's germline CDR1 is MDHEN and CDR2 SYDVKM. V shed 6 bases and J shed 3 bases, with 15 bases lying between them. The CDR3 here is CASRDGGPDNQPQHF. CDR3 DNA: TGTGCCAGCAGGGACGGGGGGCCTGACAATCAGCCCCAGCATTTT.

V and J are TRBV19 and TRBJ2-2; TRBD2 aligns across 13 bases. Trimming removed 3 bases from V and 7 bases from J; junction bases left unmatched: 5. From germline, CDR1 is LNHDA and CDR2 SQIVND (reference sequence). CDR3 size: 16 residues. CDR3 region: CASSIRTSGGIGELFF. DNA of the CDR3: TGTGCCAGTAGTATCCGGACTAGCGGGGGAATCGGGGAGCTGTTTTTT.